These 11 T cell receptor beta chains originate from one sample sequenced in a study of cytomegalovirus exposure and HLA in healthy donors. The PCR used 60 Vbeta and 13 Jbeta primers. Using immunoSEQ multiplex PCR, the repertoire was profiled, and TCRdb retains in-frame clones only, with some absent. The data show 95,000 to 150,000 clones, 50% to 75% seen once. Sequencing used PBMCs. These receptor sequences come from a woman in her forties in good health and CMV-seropositive.

The V call is TRBV5-4, the J call TRBJ1-5; 10 bases fit TRBD1. Germline assignment: CDR1 SGHNT and CDR2 YYREEE (reference sequence). The CDR3 has 17 residues. The V segment lost 4 bases and the J segment 4 bases; nucleotides outside the gene matches: 11. The CDR3 loop reads CASSRDPGQGGNQPQHF. DNA of the CDR3: TGTGCCAGCAGCCGAGACCCAGGACAGGGGGGTAATCAGCCCCAGCATTTT.

The V gene is TRBV9, the J gene TRBJ1-4; no clear D gene. The V gene's germline CDR1 is SGDLS and CDR2 YYNGEE. Trimming took off 2 bases at V and 2 bases at J, with 10 bases between the two ends. The CDR3 consists of 15 residues. Here the CDR3 DNA reads TGTGCCAGCAGCGTCTCGGTGATCACTAATGAAAAACTGTTTTTT. The encoded protein is CASSVSVITNEKLFF.

CDR3 DNA: TGTGCCTGGGAAGCTTCTTTCAGCGGGGACACAGATACGCAGTATTTT. This encodes CAWEASFSGDTDTQYF. This chain connects TRBV30 to TRBJ2-3; 7 bases are shared with TRBD2. The CDR3 has 16 amino acids. Germline values: CDR1 GTSNPN, CDR2 SVGIG (reference sequence). The trim removed 5 bases at V and 2 bases at J, leaving 13 bases unmatched.

This chain joins TRBV6-5 and TRBJ2-5; TRBD1 aligns across 8 bases. The junction had 6 bases not matched to a gene; V was cut back by 5 bases and J by 4 bases. Germline V gives CDR1 MNHEY, CDR2 SVGAGI. The CDR3 length is 14 residues. DNA for the CDR3: TGTGCCAGCAGTCCCAGGGGGCCTAGAGAGACCCAGTACTTC. Amino acids: CASSPRGPRETQYF.

This chain joins TRBV28 and TRBJ2-7; 9 bases are a match to TRBD2. V lost 6 bases and J lost 5; bases outside the gene matches: 8. Looked up from germline, CDR1 is MDHEN and CDR2 is SYDVKM. The CDR3 is 14 amino acids. The CDR3, as DNA: TGTGCCAGCAGACTTAGCGGGAGAGAGAACGAGCAGTACTTC. It codes for CASRLSGRENEQYF.

V usage is TRBV9 and J usage is TRBJ1-2; possible D gene TRBD1, 6 bases. The germline V gene has CDR1 SGDLS and CDR2 YYNGEE. There are 15 residues in the CDR3. Trimming took 0 bases from V and 5 from J, leaving 14 bases between them. Here the CDR3 DNA reads TGTGCCAGCAGCGTAGGTCAGACAGGAGATTATGGCTACACCTTC. Amino acids: CASSVGQTGDYGYTF. Variable domain in full (rest from reference TRBV9 and TRBJ1-2): DSGVTQTPKHLITATGQRVTLRCSPRSGDLSVYWYQQSLDQGLQFLIQYYNGEERAKGNILERFSAQQFPDLHSELNLSSLELGDSALYFCASSVGQTGDYGYTFGSGTRLTVV.

The rearrangement links TRBV9 to TRBJ1-1, with 7 bases fitting TRBD1. The CDR3 contains 15 residues. V was pared by 4 bases and J by 1 base, with 7 bases of the junction left unmatched. The germline CDR1 and CDR2 sequences are SGDLS and YYNGEE. This CDR3 reads CASSLTGAENTEAFF. For the CDR3, the DNA is TGTGCCAGCAGCCTTACAGGGGCCGAGAACACTGAAGCTTTCTTT. Supplemented by reference TRBV9 and TRBJ1-1, the full variable domain reads DSGVTQTPKHLITATGQRVTLRCSPRSGDLSVYWYQQSLDQGLQFLIQYYNGEERAKGNILERFSAQQFPDLHSELNLSSLELGDSALYFCASSLTGAENTEAFFGQGTRLTVV.

This clone came up once. The V and J genes are TRBV30 and TRBJ2-7; TRBD2 matches 11 bases. V dropped 1 base and J dropped 0; count of bases not matched to a gene: 8. The germline gives CDR1 GTSNPN, CDR2 SVGIG (reference sequence). This CDR3 is 17 amino acids long. CDR3 sequence reads: CAWSGTSGGPSSYEQYF. CDR3 bases: TGTGCCTGGAGTGGAACTAGCGGGGGCCCGAGCTCCTACGAGCAGTACTTC. Using reference TRBV30 and TRBJ2-7 for the parts outside the CDR3, the full variable domain is SQTIHQWPATLVQPVGSPLSLECTVEGTSNPNLYWYRQAAGRGLQLLFYSVGIGQISSEVPQNLSASRPQDRQFILSSKKLLLSDSGFYLCAWSGTSGGPSSYEQYFGPGTRLTVT.

The chain employs TRBV5-1 and TRBJ1-5; D gene unclear. The CDR3 has 15 amino acids. In germline, CDR1 is SGHRS, CDR2 YFSETQ. V lost 0 bases, J lost 0 bases, and 7 bases lay in between. The CDR3 loop is CASSLDGFSNQPQHF. For the CDR3, the DNA is TGCGCCAGCAGCTTGGACGGTTTTAGCAATCAGCCCCAGCATTTT.

This chain links TRBV30 with TRBJ2-3; D not resolved. Germline V CDR1 and CDR2: GTSNPN, SVGIG (reference sequence). CDR3 length equals 11 residues. Trimming took off 4 bases at V and 8 bases at J, with 10 bases between the two ends. CDR3 amino acids: CAWMKSVTQYF. CDR3 nucleotides: TGTGCCTGGATGAAGAGCGTTACGCAGTATTTT.

This chain links TRBV27 with TRBJ2-7; TRBD2 agrees at 16 bases. Unmatched junction bases numbered 15, after V lost 5 bases and J lost 5 bases. Germline V gene sequence: CDR1 MNHEY, CDR2 SMNVEV (reference sequence). This CDR3 region has 19 residues. CDR3 in amino acids: CASSPKGPGLAGGPNEQYF. The CDR3, as DNA: TGTGCCAGCAGTCCCAAAGGACCGGGACTAGCGGGAGGGCCGAACGAGCAGTACTTC.